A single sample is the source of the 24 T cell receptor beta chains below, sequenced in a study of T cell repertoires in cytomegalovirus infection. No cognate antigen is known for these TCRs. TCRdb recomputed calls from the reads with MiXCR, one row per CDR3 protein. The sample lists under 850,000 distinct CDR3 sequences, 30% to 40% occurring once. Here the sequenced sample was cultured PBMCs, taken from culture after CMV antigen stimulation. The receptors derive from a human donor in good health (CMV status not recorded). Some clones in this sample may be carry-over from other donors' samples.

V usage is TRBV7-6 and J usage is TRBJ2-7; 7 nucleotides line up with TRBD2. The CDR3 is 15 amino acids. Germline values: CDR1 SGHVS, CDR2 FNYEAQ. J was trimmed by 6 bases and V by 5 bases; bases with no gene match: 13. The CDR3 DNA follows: TGTGCCAGCAGCCTTGGAGCGGGGATCTCAATCGAGCAGTACTTC. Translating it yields CASSLGAGISIEQYF.

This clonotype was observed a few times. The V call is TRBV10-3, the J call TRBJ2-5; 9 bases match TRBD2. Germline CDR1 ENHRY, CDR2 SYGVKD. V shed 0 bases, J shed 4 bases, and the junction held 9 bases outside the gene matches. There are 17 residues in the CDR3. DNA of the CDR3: TGTGCCATCAGTGAGTCCTCTAGCGGGACATTGGGAGAGACCCAGTACTTC. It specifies CAISESSSGTLGETQYF.

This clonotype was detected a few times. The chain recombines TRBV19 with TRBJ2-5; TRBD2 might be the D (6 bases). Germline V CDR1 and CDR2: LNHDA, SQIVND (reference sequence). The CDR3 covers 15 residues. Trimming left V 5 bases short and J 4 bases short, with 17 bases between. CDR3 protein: CASSRPGAGRETQYF. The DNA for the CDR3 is TGTGCCAGTAGTCGACCCGGGGCGGGAAGAGAGACCCAGTACTTC.

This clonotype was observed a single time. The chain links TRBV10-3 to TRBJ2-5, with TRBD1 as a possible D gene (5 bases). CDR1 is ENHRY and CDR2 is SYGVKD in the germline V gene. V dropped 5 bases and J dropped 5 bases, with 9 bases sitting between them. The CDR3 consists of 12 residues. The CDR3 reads CAISKGPETQYF. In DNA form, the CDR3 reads TGTGCCATCAGTAAGGGGCCGGAGACCCAGTACTTC.

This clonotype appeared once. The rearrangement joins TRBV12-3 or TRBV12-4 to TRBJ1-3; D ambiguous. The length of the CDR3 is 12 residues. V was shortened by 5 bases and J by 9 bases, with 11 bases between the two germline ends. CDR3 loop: CASSPRPGTIYF. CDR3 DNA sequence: TGTGCCAGCAGTCCCCGTCCAGGCACCATATATTTT.

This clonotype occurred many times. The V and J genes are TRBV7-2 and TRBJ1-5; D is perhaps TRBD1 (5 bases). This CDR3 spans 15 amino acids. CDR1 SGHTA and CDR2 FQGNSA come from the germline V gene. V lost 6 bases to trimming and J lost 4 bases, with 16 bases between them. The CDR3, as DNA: TGTGCCAGCAGGCCGTGGGGGGGATCGAATCAGCCCCAGCATTTT. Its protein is CASRPWGGSNQPQHF.

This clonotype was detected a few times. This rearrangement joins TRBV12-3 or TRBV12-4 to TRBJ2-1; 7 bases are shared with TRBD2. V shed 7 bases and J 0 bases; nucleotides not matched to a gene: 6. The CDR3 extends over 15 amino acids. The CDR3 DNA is TGTGCCAGCACATCAGGACTAGGCTCCTACAATGAGCAGTTCTTC. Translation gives CASTSGLGSYNEQFF.

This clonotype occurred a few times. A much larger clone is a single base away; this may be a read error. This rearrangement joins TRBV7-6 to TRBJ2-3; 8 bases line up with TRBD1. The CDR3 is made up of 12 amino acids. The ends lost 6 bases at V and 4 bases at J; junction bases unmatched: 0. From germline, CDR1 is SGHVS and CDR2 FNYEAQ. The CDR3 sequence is CASRQGADTQYF. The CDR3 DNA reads TGTGCCAGCAGACAGGGGGCAGATACGCAGTATTTT.

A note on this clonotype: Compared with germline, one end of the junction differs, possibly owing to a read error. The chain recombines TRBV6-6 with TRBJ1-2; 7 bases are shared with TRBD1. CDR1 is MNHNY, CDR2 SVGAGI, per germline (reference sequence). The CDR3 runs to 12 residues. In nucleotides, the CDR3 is TGTACCAGCAGTTCATGGGGACAGAACTACACCTTC. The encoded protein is CTSSSWGQNYTF.

CDR3 DNA sequence: TGTGCCAGCAGACGACAGACCTCTGGAAACACCATATATTTT. This encodes CASRRQTSGNTIYF. The chain employs TRBV6-5 and TRBJ1-3; perhaps TRBD1 as D (5 bases). Trimming stripped 6 bases from V and 0 bases from J, with 9 bases between. The CDR3 is 14 amino acids. The V gene's germline CDR1 is MNHEY and CDR2 SVGAGI.

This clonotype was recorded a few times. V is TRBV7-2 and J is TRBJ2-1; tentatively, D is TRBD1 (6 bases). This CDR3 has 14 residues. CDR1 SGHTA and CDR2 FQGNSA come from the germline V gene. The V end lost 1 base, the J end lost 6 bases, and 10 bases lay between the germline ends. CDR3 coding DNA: TGTGCCAGCAGCTTAGTTATAGGGGGCAATGAGCAGTTCTTC. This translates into CASSLVIGGNEQFF. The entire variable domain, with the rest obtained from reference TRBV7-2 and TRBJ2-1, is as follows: GAGVSQSPSNKVTEKGKDVELRCDPISGHTALYWYRQSLGQGLEFLIYFQGNSAPDKSGLPSDRFSAERTGGSVSTLTIQRTQQEDSAVYLCASSLVIGGNEQFFGPGTRLTVL.

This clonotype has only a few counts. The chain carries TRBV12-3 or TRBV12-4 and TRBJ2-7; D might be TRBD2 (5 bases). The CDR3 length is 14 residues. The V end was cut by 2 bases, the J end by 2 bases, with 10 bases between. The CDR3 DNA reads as TGTGCCAGCAGTTTACGGGGTTCCCCCTACGAGCAGTACTTC. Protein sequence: CASSLRGSPYEQYF.

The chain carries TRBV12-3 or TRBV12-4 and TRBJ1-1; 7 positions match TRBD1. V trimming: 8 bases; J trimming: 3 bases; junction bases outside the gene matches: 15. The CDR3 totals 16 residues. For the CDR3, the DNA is TGTGCCAGCGGGACAGTATATGGCTCGAGGGACACTGAAGCTTTCTTT. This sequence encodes CASGTVYGSRDTEAFF.

In nucleotides, the CDR3 is TGTGCCAGTAGCCCCCCGGACGGACGGGTAGGAAAACTGTTTTTT. Protein product: CASSPPDGRVGKLFF. The chain employs TRBV19 and TRBJ1-4; D is unresolved. CDR1 and CDR2 (germline): LNHDA, SQIVND (reference sequence). V lost 6 bases and J lost 10, with 21 bases in between. The CDR3 runs to 15 residues.

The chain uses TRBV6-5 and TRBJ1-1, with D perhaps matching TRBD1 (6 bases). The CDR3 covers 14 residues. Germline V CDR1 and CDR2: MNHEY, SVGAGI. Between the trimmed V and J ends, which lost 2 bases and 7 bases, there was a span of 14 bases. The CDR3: CASSYGTSGGEAFF. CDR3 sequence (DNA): TGTGCCAGCAGTTACGGGACATCCGGAGGTGAAGCTTTCTTT.

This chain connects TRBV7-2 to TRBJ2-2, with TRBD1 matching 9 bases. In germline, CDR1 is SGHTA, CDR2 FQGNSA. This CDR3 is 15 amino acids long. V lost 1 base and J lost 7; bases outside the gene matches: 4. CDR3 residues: CASSLEQGAGGELFF. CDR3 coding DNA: TGTGCCAGCAGCTTAGAACAGGGGGCGGGCGGGGAGCTGTTTTTT. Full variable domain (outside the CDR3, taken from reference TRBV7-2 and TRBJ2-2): GAGVSQSPSNKVTEKGKDVELRCDPISGHTALYWYRQSLGQGLEFLIYFQGNSAPDKSGLPSDRFSAERTGGSVSTLTIQRTQQEDSAVYLCASSLEQGAGGELFFGEGSRLTVL.

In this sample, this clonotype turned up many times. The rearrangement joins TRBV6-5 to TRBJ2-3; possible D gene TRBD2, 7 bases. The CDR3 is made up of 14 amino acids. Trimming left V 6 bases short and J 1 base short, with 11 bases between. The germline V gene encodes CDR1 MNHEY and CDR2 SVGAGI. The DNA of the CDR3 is TGTGCCAGCAGGAGGGGGGGGGGCACAGATACGCAGTATTTT. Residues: CASRRGGGTDTQYF.

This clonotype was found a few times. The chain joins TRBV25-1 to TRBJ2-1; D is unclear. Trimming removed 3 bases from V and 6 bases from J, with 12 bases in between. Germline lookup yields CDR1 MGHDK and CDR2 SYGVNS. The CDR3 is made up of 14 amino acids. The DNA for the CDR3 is TGTGCCAGCAGTGATTTAGTCTTGGGCAATGAGCAGTTCTTC. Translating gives CASSDLVLGNEQFF.

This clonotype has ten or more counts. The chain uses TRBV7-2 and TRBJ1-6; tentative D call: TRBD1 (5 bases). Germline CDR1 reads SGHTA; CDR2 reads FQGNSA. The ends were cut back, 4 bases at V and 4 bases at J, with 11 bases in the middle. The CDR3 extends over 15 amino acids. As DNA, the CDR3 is TGTGCCAGCAGCTCCACCCCAGGGTATAATTCACCCCTCCACTTT. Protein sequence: CASSSTPGYNSPLHF.

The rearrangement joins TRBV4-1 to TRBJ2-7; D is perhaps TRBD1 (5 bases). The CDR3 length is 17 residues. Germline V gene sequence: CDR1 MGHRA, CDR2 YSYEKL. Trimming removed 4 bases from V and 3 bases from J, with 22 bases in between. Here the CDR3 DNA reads TGCGCCAGCAGCCGCACTACCAGGGTTTCCGGGTACTACGAGCAGTACTTC. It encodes CASSRTTRVSGYYEQYF.

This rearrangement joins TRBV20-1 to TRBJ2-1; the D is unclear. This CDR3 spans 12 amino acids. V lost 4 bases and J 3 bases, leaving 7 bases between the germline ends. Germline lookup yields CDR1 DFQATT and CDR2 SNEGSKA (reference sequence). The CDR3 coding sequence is TGCAGTGCTACTAAAAACTACAATGAGCAGTTCTTC. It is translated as CSATKNYNEQFF.

The CDR3 spells CASEREGPDTQYF. The CDR3 DNA follows: TGTGCCAGCGAGCGGGAGGGCCCCGATACGCAGTATTTT. The genes are TRBV7-9 and TRBJ2-3, with 10 bases that match TRBD2. The J segment lost 6 bases and the V segment lost 8 bases, leaving 5 bases of the junction unmatched. The CDR3 has 13 amino acids. Germline V CDR1 and CDR2: SEHNR, FQNEAQ (reference sequence).

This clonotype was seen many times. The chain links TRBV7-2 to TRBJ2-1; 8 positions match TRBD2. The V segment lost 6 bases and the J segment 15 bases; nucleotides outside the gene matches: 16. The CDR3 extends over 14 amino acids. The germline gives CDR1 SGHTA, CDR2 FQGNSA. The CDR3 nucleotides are TGTGCCAGCAGTCCCCCGGGGGGGCGTCCCCAGCGGTTCTTC. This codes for CASSPPGGRPQRFF.

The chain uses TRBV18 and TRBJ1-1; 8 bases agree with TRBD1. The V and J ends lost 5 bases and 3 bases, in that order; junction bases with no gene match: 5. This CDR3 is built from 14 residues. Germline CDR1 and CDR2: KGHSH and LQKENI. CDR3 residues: CASSLTGADTEAFF. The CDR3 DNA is TGTGCCAGCTCATTGACAGGGGCGGACACTGAAGCTTTCTTT.